This TCR beta chain was identified in a study of early T cells in non-severe SARS-CoV-2 infection (dated by TCRdb to the early 2020s). Broadly, across the study: Because TCR sequencing was done on bulk RNA from unsorted whole blood, the alpha and beta chains could not be paired. Study-wide findings and limitations: VDJdb matching was skewed toward anti-spike CD8 responses and likely underestimated virus-specific expansions by missing private and CD4 specificities.

Receptor libraries were prepared by 5' RACE. The sample was run on a NextSeq 500. To correct for sequencing error and PCR bias, the TCR library protocol tagged individual cDNA molecules with unique molecular identifiers. TCR alpha and beta chains were both sequenced, and the abundances of alpha and beta sequences in each sample were closely correlated with each other. On the authors' methods: Decombinator V4 was used to annotate TCR sequences for V gene, J gene and CDR3. Expanded TCRs were defined as changing significantly between any two time points under a Poisson model with p below 0.0001. TCR abundances were normalised to the total number of TCRs sequenced per sample and expressed as counts per million. MAIT TCRs were defined by TRAV1-2 paired with TRAJ12, TRAJ20 or TRAJ33, and iNKT TCRs by TRAV10 paired with TRAJ18. A search of VDJdb, accessed on 1 November 2021, was run for TCRs annotated to CMV, EBV and SARS-CoV-2, with TCRs annotated for multiple antigens excluded. Starting from the raw public reads, TCRdb applied fastp trimming at Q25, assembled clones with MiXCR and retained in-frame beta chains. Entries that share a CDR3 protein sequence are merged under the most common genes and DNA. Clone size and V and J calls follow TCRdb, not the original study. This sample gives 68,000 or so distinct CDR3 sequences in total; roughly an eighth of them show up just once. The top ten clones comprise about 1.6% of the sample.

The study was a case-control design nested within a healthcare worker cohort in London, UK, with weekly nasopharyngeal swab PCR tests and blood sampling. Healthcare workers were recruited during the week of the UK lockdown, between 23 and 31 March 2020, and followed weekly for up to about 15 weeks. This clonotype was observed many times. Its target antigen remains unknown. No quality values exist for individual bases; no much larger clone is one base distant. The V and J ends are trimmed by 6 bases and 1 base, leaving 23 bases between them. For CDR1 and CDR2, the germline V gene lists SNHLY and FYNNEI. Counted from cysteine to phenylalanine, this CDR3 has 18 amino acids. The DNA shown is the 54-base CDR3, in frame from base 1.

The sequenced material came from whole blood. Recombination linked TRBV2 to TRBJ2-3; TRBD2 is perhaps the D gene, given 7 matching bases. The receptor's source is an adult who was a healthcare worker with PCR-confirmed SARS-CoV-2 infection or an uninfected control (not recorded which). The CDR3 is CASSFGFGGPNGTDTQYF. The nucleotide sequence reads as follows: TGTGCCAGCAGCTTCGGTTTCGGGGGGCCCAATGGCACAGATACGCAGTATTTT.